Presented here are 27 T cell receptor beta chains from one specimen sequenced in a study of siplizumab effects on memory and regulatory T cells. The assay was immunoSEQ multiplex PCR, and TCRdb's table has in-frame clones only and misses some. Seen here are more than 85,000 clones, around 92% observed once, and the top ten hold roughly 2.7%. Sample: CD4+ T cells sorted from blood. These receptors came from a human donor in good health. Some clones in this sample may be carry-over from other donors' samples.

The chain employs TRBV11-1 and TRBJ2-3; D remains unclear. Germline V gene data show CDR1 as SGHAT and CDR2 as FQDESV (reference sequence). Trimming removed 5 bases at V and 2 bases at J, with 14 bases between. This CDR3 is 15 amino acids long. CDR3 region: CASSPSDGDTDTQYF. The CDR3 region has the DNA TGTGCCAGCAGCCCCTCGGACGGAGACACAGATACGCAGTATTTT.

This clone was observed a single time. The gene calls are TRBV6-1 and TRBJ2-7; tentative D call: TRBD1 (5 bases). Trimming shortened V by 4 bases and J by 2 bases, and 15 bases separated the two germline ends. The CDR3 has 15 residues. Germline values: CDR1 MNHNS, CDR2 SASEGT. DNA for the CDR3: TGTGCCAGCAGTGTTAGGACACCCTATCCCTACGAGCAGTACTTC. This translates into CASSVRTPYPYEQYF.

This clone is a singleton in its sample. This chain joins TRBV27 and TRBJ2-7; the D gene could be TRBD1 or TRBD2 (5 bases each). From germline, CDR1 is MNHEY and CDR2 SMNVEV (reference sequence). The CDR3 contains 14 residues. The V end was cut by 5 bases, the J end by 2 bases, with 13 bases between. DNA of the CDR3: TGTGCCAGCAGTACAACGGGACGAACCTACGAGCAGTACTTC. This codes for CASSTTGRTYEQYF.

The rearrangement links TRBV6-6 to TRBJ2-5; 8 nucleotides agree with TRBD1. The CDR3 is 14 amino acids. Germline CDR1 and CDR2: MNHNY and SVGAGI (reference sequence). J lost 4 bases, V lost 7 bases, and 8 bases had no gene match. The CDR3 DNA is TGTGCCAGCACCCGACAGGGGACGGGAGAGACCCAGTACTTC. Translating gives CASTRQGTGETQYF.

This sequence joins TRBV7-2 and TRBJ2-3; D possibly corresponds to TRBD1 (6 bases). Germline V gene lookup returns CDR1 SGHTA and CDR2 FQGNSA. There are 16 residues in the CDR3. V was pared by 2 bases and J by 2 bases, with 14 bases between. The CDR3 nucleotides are TGTGCCAGCAGCTTAATCCCAGGGGCGGACACAGATACGCAGTATTTT. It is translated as CASSLIPGADTDTQYF.

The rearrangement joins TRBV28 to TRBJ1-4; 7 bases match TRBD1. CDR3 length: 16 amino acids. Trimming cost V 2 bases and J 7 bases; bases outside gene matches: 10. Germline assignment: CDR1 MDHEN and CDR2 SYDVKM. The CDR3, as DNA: TGTGCCAGCAGTTTACCCTACGGGGCAGGGGGTGAAAAACTGTTTTTT. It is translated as CASSLPYGAGGEKLFF.

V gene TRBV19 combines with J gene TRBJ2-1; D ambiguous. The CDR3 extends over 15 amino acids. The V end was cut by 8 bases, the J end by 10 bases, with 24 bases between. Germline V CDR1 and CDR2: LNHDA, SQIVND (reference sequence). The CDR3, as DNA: TGTGCCAGTGGGCAAGAGCCCGCGACGCGATCGGAGCAGTTCTTC. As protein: CASGQEPATRSEQFF.

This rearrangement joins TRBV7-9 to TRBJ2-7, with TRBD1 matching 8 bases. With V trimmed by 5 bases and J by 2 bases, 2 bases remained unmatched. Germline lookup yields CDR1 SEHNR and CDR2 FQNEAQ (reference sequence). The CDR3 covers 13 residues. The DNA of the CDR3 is TGTGCCAGCAGCCGGACAGGGACCTACGAGCAGTACTTC. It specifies CASSRTGTYEQYF.

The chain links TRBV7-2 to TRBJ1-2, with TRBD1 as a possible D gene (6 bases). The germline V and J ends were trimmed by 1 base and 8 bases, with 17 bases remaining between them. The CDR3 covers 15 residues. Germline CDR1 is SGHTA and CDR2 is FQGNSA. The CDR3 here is CASSLVRTGSGGYTF. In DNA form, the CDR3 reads TGTGCCAGCAGCTTAGTTCGCACAGGGAGTGGAGGCTACACCTTC.

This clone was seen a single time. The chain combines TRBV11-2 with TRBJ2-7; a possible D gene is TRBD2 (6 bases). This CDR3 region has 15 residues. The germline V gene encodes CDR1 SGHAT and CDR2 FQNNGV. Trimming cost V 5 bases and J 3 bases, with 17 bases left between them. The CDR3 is CASSPRAGSLYEQYF. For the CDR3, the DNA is TGTGCCAGCAGCCCCCGGGCGGGATCACTCTACGAGCAGTACTTC.

Here the CDR3 DNA reads TGTGCCAGTACAAAGGCTAGCGGATACACAGATACGCAGTATTTT. Translating gives CASTKASGYTDTQYF. The chain employs TRBV19 and TRBJ2-3; 7 bases align to TRBD2. The CDR3 contains 15 residues. Unmatched junction bases numbered 9, after V lost 7 bases and J lost 2 bases. Germline CDR1 and CDR2: LNHDA and SQIVND (reference sequence).

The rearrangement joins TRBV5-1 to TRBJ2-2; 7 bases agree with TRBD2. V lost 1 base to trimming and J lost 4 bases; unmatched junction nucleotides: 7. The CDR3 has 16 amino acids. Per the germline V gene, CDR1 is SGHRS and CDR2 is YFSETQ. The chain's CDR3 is CASSLSPGGSTGELFF. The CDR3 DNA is TGCGCCAGCAGCTTGTCCCCGGGCGGGAGCACCGGGGAGCTGTTTTTT.

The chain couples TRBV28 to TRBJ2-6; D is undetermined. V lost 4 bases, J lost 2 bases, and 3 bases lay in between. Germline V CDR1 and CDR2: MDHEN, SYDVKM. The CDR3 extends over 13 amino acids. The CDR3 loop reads CASSSTGANVLTF. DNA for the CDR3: TGTGCCAGCAGTTCTACTGGGGCCAACGTCCTGACTTTC.

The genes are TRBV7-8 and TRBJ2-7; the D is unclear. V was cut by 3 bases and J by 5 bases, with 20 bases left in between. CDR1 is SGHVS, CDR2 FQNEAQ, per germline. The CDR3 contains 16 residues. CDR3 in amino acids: CASSFIRTSSNDEQYF. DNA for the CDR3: TGTGCCAGCAGCTTTATCAGGACCTCCAGCAACGACGAGCAGTACTTC.

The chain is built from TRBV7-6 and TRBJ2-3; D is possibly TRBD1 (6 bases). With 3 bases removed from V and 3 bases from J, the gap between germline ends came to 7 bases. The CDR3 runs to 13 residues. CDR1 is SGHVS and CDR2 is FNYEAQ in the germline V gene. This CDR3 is CASSFGQTDTQYF. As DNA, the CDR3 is TGTGCCAGCAGCTTCGGACAGACAGATACGCAGTATTTT.

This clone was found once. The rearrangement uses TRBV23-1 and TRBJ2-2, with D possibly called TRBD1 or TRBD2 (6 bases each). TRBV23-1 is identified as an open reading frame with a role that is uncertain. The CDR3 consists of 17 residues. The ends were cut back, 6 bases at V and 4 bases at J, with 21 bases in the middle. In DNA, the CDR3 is TGCGCCAGCAGCCAGACTGGGGGGCGCCCGGGCACCGGGGAGCTGTTTTTT. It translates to CASSQTGGRPGTGELFF.

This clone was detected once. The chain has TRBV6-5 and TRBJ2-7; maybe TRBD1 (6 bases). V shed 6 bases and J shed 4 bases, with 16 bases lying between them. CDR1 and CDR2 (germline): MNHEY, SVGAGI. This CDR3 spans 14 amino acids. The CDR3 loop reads CASSSGRGMYEQYF. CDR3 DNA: TGTGCCAGCAGCTCGGGCAGGGGTATGTACGAGCAGTACTTC.

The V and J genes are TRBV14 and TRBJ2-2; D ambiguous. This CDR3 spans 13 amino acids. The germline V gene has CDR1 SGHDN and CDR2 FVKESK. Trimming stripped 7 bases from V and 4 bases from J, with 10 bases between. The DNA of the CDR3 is TGTGCCAGCAATGTGGTGGGCACCGGGGAGCTGTTTTTT. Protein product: CASNVVGTGELFF.

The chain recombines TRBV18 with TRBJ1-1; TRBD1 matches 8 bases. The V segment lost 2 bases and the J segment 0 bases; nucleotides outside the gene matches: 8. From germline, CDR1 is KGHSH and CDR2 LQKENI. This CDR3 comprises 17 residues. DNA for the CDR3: TGTGCCAGCTCACCAGGACAGGGAACCGCCATGAACACTGAAGCTTTCTTT. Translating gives CASSPGQGTAMNTEAFF.

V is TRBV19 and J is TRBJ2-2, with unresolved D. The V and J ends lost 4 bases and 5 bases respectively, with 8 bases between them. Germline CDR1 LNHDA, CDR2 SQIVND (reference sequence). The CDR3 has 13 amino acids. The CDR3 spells CASSTSVTGELFF. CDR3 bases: TGTGCCAGTAGTACGTCGGTGACCGGGGAGCTGTTTTTT.

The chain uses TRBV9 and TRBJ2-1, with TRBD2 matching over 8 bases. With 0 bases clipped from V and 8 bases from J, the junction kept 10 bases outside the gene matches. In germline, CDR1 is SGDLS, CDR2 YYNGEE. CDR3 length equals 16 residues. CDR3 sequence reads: CASSVVSSGGGDEQFF. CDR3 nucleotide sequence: TGTGCCAGCAGCGTAGTATCAAGCGGGGGTGGGGATGAGCAGTTCTTC.

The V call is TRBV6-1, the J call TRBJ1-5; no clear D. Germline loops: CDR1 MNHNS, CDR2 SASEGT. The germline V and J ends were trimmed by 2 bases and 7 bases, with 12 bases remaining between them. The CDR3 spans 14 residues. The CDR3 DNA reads TGTGCCAGCAGTGAAAGTGGGCCCCGGCAGCCCCAGCATTTT. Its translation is CASSESGPRQPQHF.

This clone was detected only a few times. CDR3 nucleotides: TGTGCCAGTACGAGGGACCGAAGGACTGAAGCTTTCTTT. As protein: CASTRDRRTEAFF. V usage is TRBV19 and J usage is TRBJ1-1; possible D gene TRBD1, 5 bases. The germline CDR1 and CDR2 sequences are LNHDA and SQIVND (reference sequence). Between the trimmed V and J ends, which lost 7 bases and 5 bases, there was a span of 14 bases. The CDR3 length is 13 residues.

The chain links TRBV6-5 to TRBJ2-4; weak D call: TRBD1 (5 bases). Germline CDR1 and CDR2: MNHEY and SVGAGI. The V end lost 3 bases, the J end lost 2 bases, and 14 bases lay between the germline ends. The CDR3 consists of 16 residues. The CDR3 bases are TGTGCCAGCAGTTATTCACCTCAGGGATCCAAAAACATTCAGTACTTC. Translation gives CASSYSPQGSKNIQYF.

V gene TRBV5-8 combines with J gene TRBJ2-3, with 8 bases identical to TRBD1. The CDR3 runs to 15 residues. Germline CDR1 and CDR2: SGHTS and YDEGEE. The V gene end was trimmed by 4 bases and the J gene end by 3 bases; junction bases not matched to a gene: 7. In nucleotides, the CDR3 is TGTGCCAGCAGCCACGGGGACAGGACAACAGATACGCAGTATTTT. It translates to CASSHGDRTTDTQYF.

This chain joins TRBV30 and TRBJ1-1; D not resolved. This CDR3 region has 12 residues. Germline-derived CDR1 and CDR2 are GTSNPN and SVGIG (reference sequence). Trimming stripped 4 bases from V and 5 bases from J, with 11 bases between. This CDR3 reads CAWKSGWTEAFF. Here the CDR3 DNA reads TGTGCCTGGAAGAGCGGGTGGACTGAAGCTTTCTTT.

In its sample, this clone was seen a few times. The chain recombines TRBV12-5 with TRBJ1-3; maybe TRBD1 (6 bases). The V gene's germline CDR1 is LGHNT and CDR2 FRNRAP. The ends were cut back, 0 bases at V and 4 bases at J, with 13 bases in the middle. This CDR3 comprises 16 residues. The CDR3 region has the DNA TGTGCTAGTGGTTTGGTATCCACAGGGCTCGGAAACACCATATATTTT. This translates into CASGLVSTGLGNTIYF. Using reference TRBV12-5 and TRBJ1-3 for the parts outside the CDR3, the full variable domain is DARVTQTPRHKVTEMGQEVTMRCQPILGHNTVFWYRQTMMQGLELLAYFRNRAPLDDSGMPKDRFSAEMPDATLATLKIQPSEPRDSAVYFCASGLVSTGLGNTIYFGEGSWLTVV.